Below, 25 T cell receptor beta chains from the same sample are listed, as sequenced in a study of T cells in women clearing cervical HPV infection. Sequencing was performed with immunoSEQ multiplex PCR; in TCRdb, only in-frame clones are kept and a portion is missing. This listing includes fewer than 40,000 clones. Sequencing input: blood buffy coat. These receptors all come from a woman aged 18 to 75 with a cervical HPV16 infection that either progressed to CIN3+ or cleared (not recorded which).

On this clone: Read coverage stops 3 residues before the CDR3 terminus; the germline J gene supplies the remainder. V is TRBV12-5 and J is TRBJ2-1, with 13 bases fitting TRBD2. Germline V CDR1 and CDR2: LGHNT, FRNRAP. The CDR3 covers 22 residues. Unmatched junction bases numbered 14, after V lost 0 bases and J lost 0 bases. The DNA read from the CDR3 is TGTGCTAGTGGTTTGGTATCGGAGAAGACTAGCGGGGGGAGCAGCTCCTACAATGAG. It specifies CASGLVSEKTSGGSSSYNE. The whole CDR3 protein reads CASGLVSEKTSGGSSSYNEQFF.

As concerns this clone: Sequencing ends 3 residues short of the CDR3 end; the germline J gene provides the rest. V gene TRBV20-1 combines with J gene TRBJ1-2; no clear D. The CDR3 consists of 10 residues. V lost 4 bases and J lost 7, with 7 bases in between. Germline CDR1 and CDR2: DFQATT and SNEGSKA (reference sequence). Incomplete CDR3 DNA: TGCAGTGCTAAGGAGGGTGGC. Translated: CSAKEGG. The CDR3 in full is CSAKEGGYTF.

Notes on this clone: Read sequence stops 3 residues before the CDR3 end, and the germline J gene provides the missing end. V usage is TRBV11-2 and J usage is TRBJ2-2; a possible D gene is TRBD2 (6 bases). The CDR3 has 15 amino acids. The germline gives CDR1 SGHAT, CDR2 FQNNGV. V lost 6 bases and J lost 2, with 13 bases in between. The covered CDR3 bases are TGTGCCAGCAGTCCCACTAGCAGCAACACCGGGGAG. Its translation is CASSPTSSNTGE. The whole CDR3 reads CASSPTSSNTGELFF. Full variable domain (outside the CDR3, taken from reference TRBV11-2 and TRBJ2-2): EAGVAQSPRYKIIEKRQSVAFWCNPISGHATLYWYQQILGQGPKLLIQFQNNGVVDDSQLPKDRFSAERLKGVDSTLKIQPAKLEDSAVYLCASSPTSSNTGELFFGEGSRLTVL.

The sequenced part of the CDR3 DNA is TGTGCCAGCTCACCCCTTTACGAG. This sequence encodes CASSPLYE. The entire CDR3 protein is CASSPLYEQYF. V gene TRBV18 combines with J gene TRBJ2-7, with D hard to call. The CDR3 end is not reached by the read, which stops 3 residues before it; the germline J gene fills it in. Germline values: CDR1 KGHSH, CDR2 LQKENI. Trimming shortened V by 3 bases and J by 4 bases, and 4 bases separated the two germline ends. The CDR3 has 11 residues.

This CDR3 reads CASSLGGGRGDTQYF. The CDR3 DNA, read in part, is TGTGCCAGCAGCTTAGGGGGGGGGCGCGGAGATACG. This chain connects TRBV7-9 to TRBJ2-3, with a weak D call TRBD2 (7 bases). Coverage ceases 3 residues before the CDR3 finishes, and the germline J gene fills in the end. Between the trimmed V and J ends, which lost 1 base and 5 bases, there was a span of 13 bases. The length of the CDR3 is 15 residues. Germline values: CDR1 SEHNR, CDR2 FQNEAQ (reference sequence).

Comments on this clone: Coverage ceases 3 residues before the CDR3 finishes, and the germline J gene fills in the end. The chain joins TRBV29-1 to TRBJ2-1, with D hard to call. The CDR3 covers 12 residues. CDR1 and CDR2 from the germline V gene are SQVTM and ANQGSEA. V lost 3 bases and J 8 bases, leaving 11 bases between the germline ends. CDR3 DNA (partial): TGCAGCGTTGATACACAAGTCGATGAG. This sequence encodes CSVDTQVDE. In full, the CDR3 is CSVDTQVDEQFF.

Regarding this clone: Coverage ceases 3 residues before the CDR3 finishes, and the germline J gene fills in the end. This sequence joins TRBV20-1 and TRBJ1-5; D is possibly TRBD1 (6 bases). Germline V lookup: CDR1 DFQATT, CDR2 SNEGSKA (reference sequence). V lost 3 bases and J 5 bases, leaving 17 bases between the germline ends. The CDR3 runs 15 residues. The CDR3 DNA, read in part, is TGCAGTGCTAGGTCAGCAGGGGCCTCGGATCAGCCC. It translates to CSARSAGASDQP. The complete CDR3 reads CSARSAGASDQPQHF.

In regard to this clone: From the germline J gene comes the end of the CDR3, since the read stops 3 residues before it. The rearrangement joins TRBV20-1 to TRBJ1-6; D is ambiguous. Looked up from germline, CDR1 is DFQATT and CDR2 is SNEGSKA (reference sequence). Trimming left V 2 bases short and J 6 bases short, with 8 bases between. The CDR3 extends over 13 amino acids. The CDR3 sequence is CSARPGFNSPLHF. The DNA read from the CDR3 is TGCAGTGCTAGACCGGGGTTTAATTCACCC.

Concerning this clone itself: The CDR3 is cut off 3 residues early in the read; its end comes from the germline J gene. The rearrangement links TRBV5-5 to TRBJ2-5; 7 bases line up with TRBD1. The V gene end was trimmed by 4 bases and the J gene end by 2 bases; junction bases not matched to a gene: 8. Germline values: CDR1 SGHKS, CDR2 YYEKEE (reference sequence). The CDR3 sequence is 15 residues long. CDR3 DNA, as far as it was read: TGTGCCAGCAGCGCTACCCCGGGACAGCAAGAGACC. It is translated as CASSATPGQQET. In full, the CDR3 is CASSATPGQQETQYF.

As concerns this clone: Read data end 3 residues before the CDR3 end; the end is taken from the germline J gene. The chain joins TRBV18 to TRBJ1-2; TRBD1 matches 9 bases. The ends lost 5 bases at V and 3 bases at J; junction bases unmatched: 10. Germline CDR1 is KGHSH and CDR2 is LQKENI. There are 16 residues in the CDR3. The CDR3 reads CASSRWNRGQDYGYTF. The CDR3 bases that were read are TGTGCCAGCTCAAGGTGGAACAGGGGGCAAGACTATGGC.

With regard to this clone: The read ends 3 residues before the CDR3 terminus; that terminus is restored from the germline J gene. V usage is TRBV5-1 and J usage is TRBJ2-3, with 7 bases matching TRBD1. The CDR3 totals 15 residues. Germline V lookup: CDR1 SGHRS, CDR2 YFSETQ. The CDR3 bases that were read are TGCGCCAGCAGCCCCGGGACAGCAAGACAAGAGACG. The encoded protein is CASSPGTARQET. The complete CDR3 reads CASSPGTARQETQYF.

Comments on this clone: At one of its ends the junction is not consistent with the germline gene, which may arise from a read error. The observed sequence ends 3 residues before the CDR3 terminus, with the missing tail filled in from the germline J gene. The J gene is TRBJ1-3, the V gene TRBV19; the D gene is possibly TRBD1 (5 bases). The V gene's germline CDR1 is LNHDA and CDR2 SQIVND (reference sequence). This CDR3 region has 14 residues. The CDR3 bases that were read are TGTGCCAGTACCACCTCACTGCAGGGAAACACG. Translated, it gives CASTTSLQGNT. The complete CDR3 protein is CASTTSLQGNTIYF.

On this clone: The read gets to within 3 residues of the CDR3 end, and the germline J gene fills in the rest. This sequence joins TRBV7-9 and TRBJ2-3; 7 positions match TRBD2. The germline gives CDR1 SEHNR, CDR2 FQNEAQ (reference sequence). The V segment lost 6 bases and the J segment 3 bases; nucleotides outside the gene matches: 9. The CDR3 is 15 residues long. The CDR3 sequence is CASSAGLVLTDTQYF. Incomplete CDR3 DNA: TGTGCCAGCAGTGCCGGACTAGTGTTGACAGATACG. Full variable domain (outside the CDR3, taken from reference TRBV7-9 and TRBJ2-3): DTGVSQNPRHKITKRGQNVTFRCDPISEHNRLYWYRQTLGQGPEFLTYFQNEAQLEKSRLLSDRFSAERPKGSFSTLEIQRTEQGDSAMYLCASSAGLVLTDTQYFGPGTRLTVL.

A remark on this clone: The read terminates 3 residues before the CDR3 end, so the remaining end is supplied by the germline J gene. The V and J genes are TRBV5-1 and TRBJ2-5; TRBD2 matches 7 bases. V trimming: 0 bases; J trimming: 5 bases; junction bases outside the gene matches: 10. Germline V gene sequence: CDR1 SGHRS, CDR2 YFSETQ. The CDR3 has 16 residues. The CDR3 loop is CASSLDRAGVGETQYF. The CDR3 bases that were read are TGCGCCAGCAGCTTGGATCGGGCGGGGGTCGGGGAGACC.

Points on this clone: The CDR3 extends 3 residues past the end of the read, so its final part is completed from the germline J gene. This chain connects TRBV5-1 to TRBJ2-2; 9 bases are shared with TRBD2. The CDR3 consists of 15 residues. Trimming cost V 2 bases and J 5 bases; bases outside gene matches: 4. Germline V gene lookup returns CDR1 SGHRS and CDR2 YFSETQ. CDR3 protein: CASSFGGGATGELFF. CDR3 bases read: TGCGCCAGCAGCTTCGGCGGGGGGGCAACCGGGGAG.

As concerns this clone: A junction boundary mismatches the germline segment, possibly from a read error. The read terminates 3 residues ahead of where the CDR3 ends, so the germline J gene completes it. V is TRBV4-2 and J is TRBJ2-3, with D possibly matching TRBD1 (6 bases). Germline loops: CDR1 LGHNA, CDR2 YNFKEQ. The CDR3 sequence is 17 residues long. The sequenced part of the CDR3 DNA is TGCGCCAGCAGCCAAGATCTCAACGTCCGACAGGCCCCTACG. Translating it yields CASSQDLNVRQAPT. The whole CDR3 protein reads CASSQDLNVRQAPTQYF.

As concerns this clone: Read data end 3 residues before the CDR3 end; the end is taken from the germline J gene. V and J are TRBV5-1 and TRBJ1-1; D may be TRBD1 (5 bases). The CDR3 is 14 amino acids. Germline V gene sequence: CDR1 SGHRS, CDR2 YFSETQ. V was shortened by 4 bases and J by 4 bases, with 14 bases between the two germline ends. The CDR3 loop is CASSLSGGITEAFF. CDR3 DNA (partial): TGCGCCAGCAGCCTCTCGGGGGGGATCACTGAA. Full variable domain (outside the CDR3, taken from reference TRBV5-1 and TRBJ1-1): KAGVTQTPRYLIKTRGQQVTLSCSPISGHRSVSWYQQTPGQGLQFLFEYFSETQRNKGNFPGRFSGRQFSNSRSEMNVSTLELGDSALYLCASSLSGGITEAFFGQGTRLTVV.

Turning to this clone: The read terminates 3 residues ahead of where the CDR3 ends, so the germline J gene completes it. The chain links TRBV5-1 to TRBJ1-4, with 8 positions matching TRBD1. Germline CDR1 is SGHRS and CDR2 is YFSETQ. V shed 7 bases and J 4 bases; nucleotides not matched to a gene: 6. The CDR3 consists of 14 residues. The CDR3 bases that were read are TGCGCCAGCGGGGGGACAGGTGATAATGAAAAA. Protein product: CASGGTGDNEK. The entire CDR3 reads CASGGTGDNEKLFF.

Concerning this clone: The CDR3 extends 3 residues past the end of the read, so its final part is completed from the germline J gene. This chain uses TRBV20-1 with TRBJ1-4; D gene uncertain. The V gene's germline CDR1 is DFQATT and CDR2 SNEGSKA (reference sequence). Trimming removed 5 bases at V and 8 bases at J, with 9 bases between. CDR3 size: 11 residues. The covered CDR3 bases are TGCAGTGCTCCGACTTGGGAAAAA. Translating gives CSAPTWEK. The full CDR3 sequence reads CSAPTWEKLFF.

With regard to this clone: The CDR3 goes on 3 residues after the read ends, and that part is filled in from the germline J gene. V and J are TRBV11-3 and TRBJ1-1, with D hard to call. V lost 2 bases and J 1 base, leaving 5 bases between the germline ends. This CDR3 has 13 residues. Germline lookup yields CDR1 SGHNT and CDR2 YENEEA. CDR3 sequence: CASSLIRNTEAFF. The CDR3 bases that were read are TGTGCCAGCAGCTTAATCAGGAACACTGAA.

Points on this clone: The DNA is omitted, as the CDR3 cannot be located on it reliably, and the CDR3 follows TCRdb's listing. The chain couples TRBV12-3 or TRBV12-4 to TRBJ2-3; the table's D call, TRBD1, was not checked against the DNA. From its first to its last residue, the CDR3 has 16 amino acids. CDR3 sequence reads: CASSSSQGEFTDTQYF.

Comments on this clone: Read coverage stops 3 residues before the CDR3 terminus; the germline J gene supplies the remainder. The chain uses TRBV5-4 and TRBJ1-6; a possible D gene is TRBD1 (5 bases). Trimming removed 5 bases at V and 7 bases at J, with 16 bases between. Germline-derived CDR1 and CDR2 are SGHNT and YYREEE (reference sequence). The CDR3 spans 15 residues. CDR3 sequence: CASRFDSLGNSPLHF. The CDR3 DNA, read in part, is TGTGCCAGCAGATTCGACAGTCTCGGCAATTCACCC. Combining the CDR3 with reference TRBV5-4 and TRBJ1-6 gives the whole variable domain ETGVTQSPTHLIKTRGQQVTLRCSSQSGHNTVSWYQQALGQGPQFIFQYYREEENGRGNFPPRFSGLQFPNYSSELNVNALELDDSALYLCASRFDSLGNSPLHFGNGTRLTVT.

A word on this clone: Read coverage stops 3 residues before the CDR3 terminus; the germline J gene supplies the remainder. The chain recombines TRBV20-1 with TRBJ1-2; D perhaps matches TRBD1 (5 bases). The CDR3 length is 13 residues. V was pared by 3 bases and J by 3 bases, with 11 bases between. Germline CDR1 is DFQATT and CDR2 is SNEGSKA (reference sequence). The CDR3 here is CSARGPRDYGYTF. The DNA read from the CDR3 is TGCAGTGCTAGGGGGCCCAGGGACTATGGC.

Remarks on this clone: Sequencing ends 3 residues short of the CDR3 end; the germline J gene provides the rest. This rearrangement joins TRBV20-1 to TRBJ2-1; 9 nucleotides line up with TRBD2. The CDR3 covers 14 residues. In germline, CDR1 is DFQATT, CDR2 SNEGSKA (reference sequence). V lost 5 bases to trimming and J lost 4 bases; unmatched junction nucleotides: 6. Incomplete CDR3 DNA: TGCAGTGCTTCCGGCGGGGGGGTATACAATGAG. This encodes CSASGGGVYNE. The CDR3 in its entirety is CSASGGGVYNEQFF.

The sequenced part of the CDR3 DNA is TGTGCCACCAGCAGAGACCGGGCTGGGGCCAACGTC. This encodes CATSRDRAGANV. The whole CDR3 sequence reads CATSRDRAGANVLTF. This sequence joins TRBV15 and TRBJ2-6; D is undetermined. The read halts 3 residues ahead of the CDR3 end, with the missing end drawn from the germline J gene. Trimming left V 0 bases short and J 2 bases short, with 5 bases between. Germline CDR1 and CDR2: LNHNV and YYDKDF (reference sequence). The CDR3 is 15 residues long.